The 2 T cell receptor beta chains below were found in one sample sequenced in a study of T cell responses to AZD1222 COVID-19 vaccine. The protocol was immunoSEQ multiplex PCR, while the TCRdb copy is restricted to in-frame clones and leaves out a portion. The data hold about 260,000 clones, with over 85% observed a single time. Sequenced material: peripheral blood, taken on day 0 of AZD1222 vaccination. These receptors came from an adult in good health.

V is TRBV25-1 and J is TRBJ2-1; D is possibly TRBD1 (6 bases). The germline gives CDR1 MGHDK, CDR2 SYGVNS. The CDR3 runs to 8 residues. CDR3 loop: CARGLQFF. The CDR3 nucleotides are TGTGCGAGGGGGTTACAGTTCTTC.

The chain uses TRBV24-1 and TRBJ1-1; D may be TRBD1 (5 bases). The CDR3 covers 14 residues. Germline-derived CDR1 and CDR2 are KGHDR and SFDVKD. V was shortened by 4 bases and J by 0 bases, with 8 bases between the two germline ends. CDR3 sequence: CATSDSGLNTEAFF. The CDR3 DNA sequence: TGTGCCACCAGTGACTCGGGACTGAACACTGAAGCTTTCTTT.